What follows are 7 T cell receptor beta chains derived from one specimen sequenced in a study of tumor and adjacent non-tumor tissue in lung cancer. RNA was extracted from bulk tissue without any cell sorting. A modified ARM-PCR protocol with three rounds of nested PCR amplified TCRbeta. TCRdb called the multiplex PCR reads again in MiXCR, with one record for every CDR3 protein. The data show about 80,000 distinct CDR3 sequences, about two thirds seen once. Sequencing was carried out using lung tumor tissue. All receptors derive from a woman in her 70s with non-small cell lung cancer.

On this clonotype: Sequence at one end of the junction differs from germline and may be a read error. This sequence joins TRBV29-1 and TRBJ1-1; D not certain. The CDR3 is made up of 12 amino acids. CDR1 SQVTM and CDR2 ANQGSEA come from the germline V gene. The CDR3 loop reads CSVDPVNTEVFF. The DNA of the CDR3 is TGCAGCGTTGATCCAGTGAACACTGAAGTTTTCTTT.

Comments on this clonotype: A junction boundary mismatches the germline segment, possibly from a read error. The rearrangement joins TRBV12-3 or TRBV12-4 to TRBJ2-3, with D uncertain. The CDR3 has 12 amino acids. The CDR3 nucleotides read TGTTCCAGCAGTCAATCCACAGATACGCAGTACTTT. This codes for CSSSQSTDTQYF.

Turning to this clonotype: This likely comes from a read error, as the CDR3 has no conserved phenylalanine or tryptophan at its end. The chain is built from TRBV6-5 and TRBJ1-2; D is perhaps TRBD1 (5 bases). Germline assignment: CDR1 MNHEY and CDR2 SVGAGI. Trimming shortened V by 6 bases and J by 8 bases, and 13 bases separated the two germline ends. CDR3 length: 12 amino acids. The CDR3 loop is CASRSGAGGYTL. The DNA of the CDR3 is TGTGCCAGCAGGTCCGGGGCTGGCGGCTACACCTTA.

The gene calls are TRBV6-6 and TRBJ2-4; the match to TRBD1 covers 7 bases. The V and J ends lost 7 bases and 6 bases, in that order; junction bases with no gene match: 12. The CDR3 has 15 residues. Germline CDR1 and CDR2: MNHNY and SVGAGI (reference sequence). The CDR3 coding sequence is TGTGCCAGCAACTGCTCTTGGAACAGGGGAAACATTCAGTACTTC. Encoded protein: CASNCSWNRGNIQYF.

This clonotype appeared once. Sequence at one end of the junction differs from germline and may be a read error. This chain joins TRBV10-3 and TRBJ2-5; 11 bases are shared with TRBD1. CDR1 and CDR2 (germline): ENHRY, SYGVKD. The CDR3 runs to 15 residues. The CDR3 coding sequence is TGTGCCATTGGGACAGGGGGTCAATTCCAAGAGACCCAGTGCTTC. Protein: CAIGTGGQFQETQCF.

As concerns this clonotype: Just one base apart from a much larger clone, this may be a read error. V is TRBV30 and J is TRBJ1-3, with 7 nucleotides matching TRBD1. J was trimmed by 3 bases and V by 8 bases; bases with no gene match: 10. The CDR3 is 14 amino acids. Germline CDR1 GTSNPN, CDR2 SVGIG (reference sequence). Written as DNA, the CDR3 is TGTGCCGAGGGGCAGGGGGAATTTGGAAACACCATATATTTT. This translates into CAEGQGEFGNTIYF. The full variable domain, completed using reference TRBV30 and TRBJ1-3, is SQTIHQWPATLVQPVGSPLSLECTVEGTSNPNLYWYRQAAGRGLQLLFYSVGIGQISSEVPQNLSASRPQDRQFILSSKKLLLSDSGFYLCAEGQGEFGNTIYFGEGSWLTVV.

The sample holds a few counts of this clonotype. The germline gene is not matched at one end of the junction; a read error may be the cause. V gene TRBV6-2 or TRBV6-3 combines with J gene TRBJ2-7; TRBD1 might be the D (5 bases). Germline V gene data show CDR1 as MNHEY and CDR2 as SVGEGT. CDR3 length: 16 residues. The CDR3 loop is CASSYLQATQTYEQYF. DNA of the CDR3: TGTGCTAGCAGTTACCTACAGGCTACACAAACCTACGAGCAGTACTTC.